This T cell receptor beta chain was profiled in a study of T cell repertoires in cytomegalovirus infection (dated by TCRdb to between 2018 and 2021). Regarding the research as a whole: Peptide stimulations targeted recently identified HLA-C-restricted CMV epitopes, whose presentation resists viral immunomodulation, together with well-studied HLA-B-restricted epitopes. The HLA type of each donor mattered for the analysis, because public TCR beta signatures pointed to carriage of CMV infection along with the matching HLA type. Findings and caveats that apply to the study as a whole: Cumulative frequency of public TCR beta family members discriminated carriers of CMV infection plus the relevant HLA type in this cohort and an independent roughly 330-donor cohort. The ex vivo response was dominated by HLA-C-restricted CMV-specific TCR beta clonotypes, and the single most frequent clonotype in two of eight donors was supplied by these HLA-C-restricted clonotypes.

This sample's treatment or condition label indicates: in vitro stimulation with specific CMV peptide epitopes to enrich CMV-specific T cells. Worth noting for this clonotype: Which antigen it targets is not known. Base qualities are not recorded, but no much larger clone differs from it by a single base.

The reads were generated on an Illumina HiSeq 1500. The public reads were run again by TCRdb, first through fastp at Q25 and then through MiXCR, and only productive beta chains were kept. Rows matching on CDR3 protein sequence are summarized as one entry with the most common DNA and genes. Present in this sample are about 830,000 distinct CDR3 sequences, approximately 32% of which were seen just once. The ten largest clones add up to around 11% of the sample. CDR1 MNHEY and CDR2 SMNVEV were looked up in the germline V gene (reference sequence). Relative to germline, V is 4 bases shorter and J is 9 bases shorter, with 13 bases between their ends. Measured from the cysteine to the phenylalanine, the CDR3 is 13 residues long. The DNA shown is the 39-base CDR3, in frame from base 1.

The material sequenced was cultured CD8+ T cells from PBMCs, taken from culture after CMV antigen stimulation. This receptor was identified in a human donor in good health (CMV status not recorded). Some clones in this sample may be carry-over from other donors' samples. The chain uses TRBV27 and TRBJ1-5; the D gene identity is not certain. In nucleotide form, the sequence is TGTGCCAGCAGTTATTCACGGGGAGGGCCCCAGCATTTT. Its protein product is CASSYSRGGPQHF.